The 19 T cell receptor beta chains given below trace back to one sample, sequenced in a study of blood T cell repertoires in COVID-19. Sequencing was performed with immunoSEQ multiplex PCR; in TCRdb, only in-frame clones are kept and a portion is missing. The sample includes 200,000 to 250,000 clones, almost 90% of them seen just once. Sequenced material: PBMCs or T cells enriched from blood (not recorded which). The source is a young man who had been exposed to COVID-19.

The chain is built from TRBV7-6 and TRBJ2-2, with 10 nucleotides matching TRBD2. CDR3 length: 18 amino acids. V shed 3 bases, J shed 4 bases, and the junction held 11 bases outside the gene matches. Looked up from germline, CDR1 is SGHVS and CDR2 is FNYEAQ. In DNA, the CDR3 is TGTGCCAGCAGCTTTATAGAGCGGGGGGGCCTTGTCACCGGGGAGCTGTTTTTT. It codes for CASSFIERGGLVTGELFF.

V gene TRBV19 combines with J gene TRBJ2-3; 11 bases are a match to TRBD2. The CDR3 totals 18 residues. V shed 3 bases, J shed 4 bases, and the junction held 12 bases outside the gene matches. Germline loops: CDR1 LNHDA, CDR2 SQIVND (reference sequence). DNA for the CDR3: TGTGCCAGTAGTATGTTTAGCGGGGGGGCCAGGCGGGCAGATACGCAGTATTTT. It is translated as CASSMFSGGARRADTQYF.

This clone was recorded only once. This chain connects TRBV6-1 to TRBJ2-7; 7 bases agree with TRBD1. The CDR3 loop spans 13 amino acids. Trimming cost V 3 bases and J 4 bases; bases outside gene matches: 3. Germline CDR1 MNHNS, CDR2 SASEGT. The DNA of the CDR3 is TGTGCCAGCAGTGACAGGGGGTGGTACGAGCAGTACTTC. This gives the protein CASSDRGWYEQYF.

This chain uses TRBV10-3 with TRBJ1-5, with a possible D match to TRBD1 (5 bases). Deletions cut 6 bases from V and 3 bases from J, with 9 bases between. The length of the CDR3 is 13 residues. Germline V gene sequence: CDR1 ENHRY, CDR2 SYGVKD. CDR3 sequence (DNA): TGTGCCATCAGAGGACATGACAATCAGCCCCAGCATTTT. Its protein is CAIRGHDNQPQHF.

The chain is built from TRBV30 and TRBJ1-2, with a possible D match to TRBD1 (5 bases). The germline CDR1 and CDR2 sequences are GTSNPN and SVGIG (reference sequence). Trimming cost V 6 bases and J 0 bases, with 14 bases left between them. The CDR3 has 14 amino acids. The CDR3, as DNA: TGTGCCTGTGCGGGACGGCTTACTAACTATGGCTACACCTTC. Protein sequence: CACAGRLTNYGYTF.

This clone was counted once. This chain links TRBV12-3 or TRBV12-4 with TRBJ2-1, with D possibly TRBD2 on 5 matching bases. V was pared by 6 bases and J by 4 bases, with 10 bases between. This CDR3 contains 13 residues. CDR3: CASSPTRYNEQFF. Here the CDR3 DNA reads TGTGCCAGCAGCCCAACTAGGTACAATGAGCAGTTCTTC.

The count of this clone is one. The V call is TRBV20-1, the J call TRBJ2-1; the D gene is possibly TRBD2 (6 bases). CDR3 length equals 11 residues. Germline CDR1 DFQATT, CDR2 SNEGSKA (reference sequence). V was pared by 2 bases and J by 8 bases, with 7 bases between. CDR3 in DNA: TGCAGTGCTAGAAGCGGGTATGAGCAGTTCTTC. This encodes CSARSGYEQFF.

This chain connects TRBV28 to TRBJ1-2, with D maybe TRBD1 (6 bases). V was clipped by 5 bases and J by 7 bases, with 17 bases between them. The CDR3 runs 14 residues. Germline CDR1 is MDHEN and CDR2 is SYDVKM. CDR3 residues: CASSQTGAKGGYTF. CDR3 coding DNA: TGTGCCAGCAGTCAGACAGGTGCAAAAGGTGGCTACACCTTC.

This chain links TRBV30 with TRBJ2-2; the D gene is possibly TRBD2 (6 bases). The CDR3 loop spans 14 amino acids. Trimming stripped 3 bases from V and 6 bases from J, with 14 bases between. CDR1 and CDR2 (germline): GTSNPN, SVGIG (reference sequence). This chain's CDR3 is CAWRRRGLAGELFF. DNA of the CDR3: TGTGCCTGGAGGAGGAGGGGATTGGCCGGGGAGCTGTTTTTT.

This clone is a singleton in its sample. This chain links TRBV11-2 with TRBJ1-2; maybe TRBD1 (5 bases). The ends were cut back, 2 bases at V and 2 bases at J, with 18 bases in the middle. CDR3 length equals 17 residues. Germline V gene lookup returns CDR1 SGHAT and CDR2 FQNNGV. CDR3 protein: CASSLKGSGLGNYGYTF. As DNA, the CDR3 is TGTGCCAGCAGCTTAAAGGGGTCCGGGTTAGGCAACTATGGCTACACCTTC.

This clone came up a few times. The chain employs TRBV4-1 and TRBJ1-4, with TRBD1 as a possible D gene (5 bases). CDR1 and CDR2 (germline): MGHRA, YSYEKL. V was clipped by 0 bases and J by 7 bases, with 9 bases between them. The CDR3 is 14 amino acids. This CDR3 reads CASSQDWGGEKLFF. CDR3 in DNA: TGCGCCAGCAGCCAAGACTGGGGCGGTGAAAAACTGTTTTTT.

Written as DNA, the CDR3 is TGTGCCAGCAGCCCTATCTTTAGCCGTGCCACCGGGGAGCTGTTTTTT. It translates to CASSPIFSRATGELFF. The chain carries TRBV11-2 and TRBJ2-2; D ambiguous. The CDR3 totals 16 residues. Germline V gene lookup returns CDR1 SGHAT and CDR2 FQNNGV. Trimming shortened V by 5 bases and J by 4 bases, and 17 bases separated the two germline ends.

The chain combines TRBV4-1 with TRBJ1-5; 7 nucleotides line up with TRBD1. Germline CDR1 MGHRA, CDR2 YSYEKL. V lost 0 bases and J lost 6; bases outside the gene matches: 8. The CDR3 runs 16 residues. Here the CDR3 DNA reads TGCGCCAGCAGCCAAGAAGAGGGGGCAATTAGTCAGCCCCAGCATTTT. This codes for CASSQEEGAISQPQHF.

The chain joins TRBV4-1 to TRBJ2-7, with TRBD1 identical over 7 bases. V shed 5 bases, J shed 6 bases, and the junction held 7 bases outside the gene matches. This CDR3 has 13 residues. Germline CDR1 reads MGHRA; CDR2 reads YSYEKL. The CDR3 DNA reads TGCGCCAGCAGCTCGACAGGGACGGGCGAGCAGTACTTC. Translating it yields CASSSTGTGEQYF.

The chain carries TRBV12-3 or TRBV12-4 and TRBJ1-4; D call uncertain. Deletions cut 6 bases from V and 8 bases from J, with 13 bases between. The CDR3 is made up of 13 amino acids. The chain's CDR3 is CASRPGQEEKLFF. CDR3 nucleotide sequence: TGTGCCAGCAGACCGGGTCAAGAGGAAAAACTGTTTTTT.

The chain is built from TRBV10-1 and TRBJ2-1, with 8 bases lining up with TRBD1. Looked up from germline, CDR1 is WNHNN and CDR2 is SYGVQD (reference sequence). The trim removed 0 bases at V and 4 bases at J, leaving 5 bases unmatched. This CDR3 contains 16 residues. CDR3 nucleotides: TGCGCCAGCAGTGAGTCACAGGGGGGCCCTTACAATGAGCAGTTCTTC. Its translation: CASSESQGGPYNEQFF.

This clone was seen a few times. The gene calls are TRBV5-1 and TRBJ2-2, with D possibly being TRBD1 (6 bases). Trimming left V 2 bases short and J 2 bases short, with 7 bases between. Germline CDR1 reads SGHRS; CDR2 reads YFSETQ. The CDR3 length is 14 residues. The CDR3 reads CASSLQGNTGELFF. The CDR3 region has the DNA TGCGCCAGCAGCTTACAGGGTAACACCGGGGAGCTGTTTTTT.

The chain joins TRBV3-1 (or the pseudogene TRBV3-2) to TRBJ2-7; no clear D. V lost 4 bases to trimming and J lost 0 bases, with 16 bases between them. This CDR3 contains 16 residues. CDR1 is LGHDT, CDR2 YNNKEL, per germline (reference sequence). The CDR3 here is CASSPRGSRSSYEQYF. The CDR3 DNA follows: TGTGCCAGCAGCCCGCGTGGTTCGCGGAGCTCCTACGAGCAGTACTTC.

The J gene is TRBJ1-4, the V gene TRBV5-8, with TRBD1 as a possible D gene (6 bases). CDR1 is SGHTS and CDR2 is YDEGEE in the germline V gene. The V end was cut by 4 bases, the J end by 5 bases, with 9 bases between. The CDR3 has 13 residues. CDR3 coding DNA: TGTGCCAGCAGCAGACAGGAGAATGAAAAACTGTTTTTT. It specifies CASSRQENEKLFF.